These 26 T cell receptor beta chains were sequenced from one sample in a study of blood T cell repertoires in COVID-19. Clones were sequenced by immunoSEQ multiplex PCR, and TCRdb holds only the in-frame ones, with some missing. The sample lists 30,000 to 35,000 clones; roughly 86% were seen once. Sequencing input: peripheral blood. The receptors were gathered from a man older than 75 with active or convalescent COVID-19.

The rearrangement joins TRBV19 to TRBJ2-1; the match to TRBD1 covers 9 bases. This CDR3 spans 16 amino acids. J lost 7 bases, V lost 2 bases, and 9 bases had no gene match. In germline, CDR1 is LNHDA, CDR2 SQIVND (reference sequence). The chain's CDR3 is CASSIMDRGGRNEQFF. As DNA, the CDR3 is TGTGCCAGTAGTATAATGGACAGGGGAGGTCGGAATGAGCAGTTCTTC.

This clone was seen only once. The V call is TRBV4-2, the J call TRBJ2-1; D is perhaps TRBD2 (6 bases). Germline V lookup: CDR1 LGHNA, CDR2 YNFKEQ. V lost 0 bases and J lost 7, with 13 bases in between. CDR3 size: 15 residues. CDR3 residues: CASSQDPAGINEQFF. The CDR3 DNA is TGTGCCAGCAGCCAAGATCCGGCGGGGATTAATGAGCAGTTCTTC.

CDR3 region: CASSYSGGRSPDTQYF. The CDR3 DNA reads TGTGCCAGCAGTTACTCGGGCGGGAGATCACCAGATACGCAGTATTTT. V is TRBV6-5 and J is TRBJ2-3; TRBD2 agrees at 7 bases. With V trimmed by 0 bases and J by 4 bases, 7 bases remained unmatched. This CDR3 spans 16 amino acids. In germline, CDR1 is MNHEY, CDR2 SVGAGI.

This chain links TRBV15 with TRBJ2-7, with D possibly matching TRBD1 (5 bases). The V end was cut by 1 base, the J end by 5 bases, with 12 bases between. The CDR3 loop spans 14 amino acids. CDR1 is LNHNV and CDR2 is YYDKDF in the germline V gene (reference sequence). CDR3 sequence reads: CATSRVQGGNEQYF. The CDR3 region has the DNA TGTGCCACCAGCAGAGTCCAGGGTGGGAACGAGCAGTACTTC.

V and J are TRBV14 and TRBJ1-1, with TRBD1 matching over 7 bases. Losses at the gene ends were 4 bases for V and 0 bases for J; bases not matched to a gene: 11. The CDR3 is made up of 17 amino acids. From germline, CDR1 is SGHDN and CDR2 FVKESK. CDR3 sequence reads: CASSPNPRDRMNTEAFF. The DNA of the CDR3 is TGTGCCAGCAGCCCGAACCCCCGGGACAGAATGAACACTGAAGCTTTCTTT.

In this sample, this clone turned up a few times. This sequence joins TRBV27 and TRBJ2-2, with TRBD1 identical over 9 bases. Unmatched junction bases numbered 13, after V lost 3 bases and J lost 5 bases. CDR3 size: 18 residues. Per the germline V gene, CDR1 is MNHEY and CDR2 is SMNVEV (reference sequence). The CDR3: CASSLGTGISGRTGELFF. For the CDR3, the DNA is TGTGCCAGCAGTTTGGGGACAGGGATATCGGGAAGAACCGGGGAGCTGTTTTTT.

The chain employs TRBV4-1 and TRBJ2-5, with 9 bases fitting TRBD2. Unmatched junction bases numbered 0, after V lost 0 bases and J lost 4 bases. There are 14 residues in the CDR3. Germline assignment: CDR1 MGHRA and CDR2 YSYEKL. CDR3 sequence: CASSQDSGGETQYF. DNA of the CDR3: TGCGCCAGCAGCCAAGATAGCGGGGGAGAGACCCAGTACTTC.

The chain employs TRBV20-1 and TRBJ2-5, with a weak D call TRBD1 (6 bases). Germline lookup yields CDR1 DFQATT and CDR2 SNEGSKA (reference sequence). Trimming stripped 5 bases from V and 9 bases from J, with 13 bases between. The CDR3 contains 11 residues. In DNA, the CDR3 is TGCAGTGCTCGCGAGGGGGTGGCCCAGTACTTC. Its protein is CSAREGVAQYF.

The DNA of the CDR3 is TGCGCCAGCAGCCATGACAGGGGAGTTCAAGAGACCCAGTACTTC. This encodes CASSHDRGVQETQYF. The chain is built from TRBV4-3 and TRBJ2-5, with TRBD1 identical over 8 bases. Germline trimming cut 3 bases from V and 2 bases from J; bases unmatched to any gene: 5. The germline gives CDR1 LGHNA, CDR2 YSLEER. The CDR3 consists of 15 residues.

The CDR3 DNA reads TGTGCCAGTAGTAGACAGGGGGAGGGCAATCAGCCCCAGCATTTT. This translates into CASSRQGEGNQPQHF. The rearrangement links TRBV19 to TRBJ1-5; TRBD1 aligns across 9 bases. J lost 2 bases, V lost 4 bases, and 3 bases had no gene match. Per germline, CDR1 LNHDA and CDR2 SQIVND (reference sequence). The CDR3 spans 15 residues.

This sequence joins TRBV7-6 and TRBJ2-1; 8 bases match TRBD2. This CDR3 contains 14 residues. J gave up 8 bases and V 1 base, and 4 bases lay outside the gene matches. Germline V CDR1 and CDR2: SGHVS, FNYEAQ. CDR3 region: CASSLGTSFDEQFF. The DNA of the CDR3 is TGTGCCAGCAGCTTAGGGACTAGCTTCGATGAGCAGTTCTTC.

The V gene is TRBV5-1, the J gene TRBJ2-3; D might be TRBD2 (6 bases). The ends were cut back, 3 bases at V and 3 bases at J, with 20 bases in the middle. CDR1 is SGHRS, CDR2 YFSETQ, per germline. CDR3 length: 17 amino acids. In DNA form, the CDR3 reads TGCGCCAGCAGCTATTCGCTCGGGGGTAGAAAGACAGATACGCAGTATTTT. Amino acids: CASSYSLGGRKTDTQYF.

The CDR3 protein is CASSVDQGIGEKLFF. As DNA, the CDR3 is TGTGCCAGCAGCGTAGATCAGGGTATCGGGGAAAAACTGTTTTTT. V gene TRBV9 combines with J gene TRBJ1-4; possible D gene TRBD1, 5 bases. CDR3 length: 15 amino acids. V lost 0 bases to trimming and J lost 8 bases, with 14 bases between them. Germline loops: CDR1 SGDLS, CDR2 YYNGEE.

This chain connects TRBV10-3 to TRBJ1-2, with TRBD1 matching over 11 bases. Germline-derived CDR1 and CDR2 are ENHRY and SYGVKD. J lost 3 bases, V lost 4 bases, and 4 bases had no gene match. This CDR3 comprises 15 residues. CDR3 DNA sequence: TGTGCCATCAGTGGATTGGGACAGGGGGACTATGGCTACACCTTC. Translating it yields CAISGLGQGDYGYTF.

The chain links TRBV30 to TRBJ2-7; 13 bases agree with TRBD2. CDR1 GTSNPN and CDR2 SVGIG come from the germline V gene (reference sequence). CDR3 length equals 15 residues. The ends lost 3 bases at V and 4 bases at J; junction bases unmatched: 6. This CDR3 reads CAWRLAGGPNYEQYF. CDR3 DNA: TGTGCCTGGAGACTAGCGGGAGGGCCGAATTACGAGCAGTACTTC.

V usage is TRBV4-2 and J usage is TRBJ2-2; TRBD1 matches 11 bases. This CDR3 spans 17 amino acids. The junction had 12 bases not matched to a gene; V was cut back by 5 bases and J by 7 bases. CDR1 and CDR2 (germline): LGHNA, YNFKEQ. The CDR3 sequence is CASSKTDGQGAIGELFF. The CDR3 nucleotides read TGTGCCAGCAGCAAAACCGACGGACAGGGGGCAATCGGGGAGCTGTTTTTT.

V gene TRBV19 combines with J gene TRBJ1-1; D is ambiguous. Trimming took off 4 bases at V and 1 base at J, with 7 bases between the two ends. This CDR3 has 13 amino acids. Germline CDR1 reads LNHDA; CDR2 reads SQIVND (reference sequence). The CDR3 loop is CASSTSGNTEAFF. Here the CDR3 DNA reads TGTGCCAGTAGTACCTCCGGGAACACTGAAGCTTTCTTT. The entire variable domain, with the rest obtained from reference TRBV19 and TRBJ1-1, is as follows: DGGITQSPKYLFRKEGQNVTLSCEQNLNHDAMYWYRQDPGQGLRLIYYSQIVNDFQKGDIAEGYSVSREKKESFPLTVTSAQKNPTAFYLCASSTSGNTEAFFGQGTRLTVV.

The chain has TRBV12-5 and TRBJ2-1; D remains unclear. Germline CDR1 LGHNT, CDR2 FRNRAP. This CDR3 contains 12 residues. The V gene lost 1 base and the J gene lost 7 bases, with 5 bases spanning the gap. Here the CDR3 reads CASGLDRNEQFF. The DNA for the CDR3 is TGTGCTAGTGGTTTGGATCGGAATGAGCAGTTCTTC.

The chain employs TRBV3-1 (or the pseudogene TRBV3-2) and TRBJ1-1; D call uncertain. The length of the CDR3 is 14 residues. CDR1 and CDR2 from the germline V gene are LGHDT and YNNKEL (reference sequence). Trimming left V 1 base short and J 1 base short, with 7 bases between. The DNA of the CDR3 is TGTGCCAGCAGCCAAGGAGCTAGGAACACTGAAGCTTTCTTT. This sequence encodes CASSQGARNTEAFF.

The chain employs TRBV30 and TRBJ2-1; 8 positions match TRBD1. CDR1 is GTSNPN and CDR2 is SVGIG in the germline V gene (reference sequence). CDR3 length equals 16 residues. Losses at the gene ends were 2 bases for V and 0 bases for J; bases not matched to a gene: 6. CDR3: CAWSTGQGSSYNEQFF. DNA for the CDR3: TGTGCCTGGAGTACCGGACAGGGAAGCTCCTACAATGAGCAGTTCTTC.

The genes are TRBV3-1 (or the pseudogene TRBV3-2) and TRBJ2-1, with TRBD2 identical over 14 bases. The J segment lost 5 bases and the V segment lost 5 bases, leaving 14 bases of the junction unmatched. Germline V CDR1 and CDR2: LGHDT, YNNKEL (reference sequence). The CDR3 runs to 19 residues. CDR3 region: CASSAQPGLAGVFNNEQFF. CDR3 DNA: TGTGCCAGCAGCGCCCAACCGGGACTAGCGGGAGTTTTTAACAATGAGCAGTTCTTC.

The CDR3 sequence is CASSKNQGTGLVNTEAFF. DNA for the CDR3: TGTGCCAGCAGCAAAAACCAAGGGACAGGGTTGGTGAACACTGAAGCTTTCTTT. The rearrangement links TRBV6-2 or TRBV6-3 to TRBJ1-1; 9 bases align to TRBD1. Germline loops: CDR1 MNHEY, CDR2 SVGEGT. The CDR3 has 18 amino acids. The V gene end was trimmed by 6 bases and the J gene end by 0 bases; junction bases not matched to a gene: 14.

V is TRBV2 and J is TRBJ2-7; TRBD2 aligns across 16 bases. Germline assignment: CDR1 SNHLY and CDR2 FYNNEI. The CDR3 length is 15 residues. V dropped 7 bases and J dropped 4; count of bases not matched to a gene: 4. The CDR3 spells CASTPGLAGGYEQYF. DNA of the CDR3: TGTGCCAGCACCCCGGGACTAGCGGGAGGGTACGAGCAGTACTTC.

The V call is TRBV5-1, the J call TRBJ2-7, with 9 bases that match TRBD2. With V trimmed by 2 bases and J by 1 base, 7 bases remained unmatched. Germline CDR1 SGHRS, CDR2 YFSETQ. There are 16 residues in the CDR3. This CDR3 reads CASSLGREGKSYEQYF. Written as DNA, the CDR3 is TGCGCCAGCAGCTTAGGGCGGGAGGGTAAATCCTACGAGCAGTACTTC.

The sample holds a few counts of this clone. The V gene is TRBV20-1, the J gene TRBJ2-1; D is undetermined. Trimming removed 3 bases at V and 4 bases at J, with 7 bases between. CDR1 is DFQATT, CDR2 SNEGSKA, per germline (reference sequence). The CDR3 runs 12 residues. This chain's CDR3 is CSASRVYNEQFF. The CDR3 DNA follows: TGCAGTGCTAGTCGGGTTTACAATGAGCAGTTCTTC.

The chain couples TRBV28 to TRBJ1-5; 11 nucleotides agree with TRBD1. CDR1 MDHEN and CDR2 SYDVKM come from the germline V gene. This CDR3 region has 14 residues. J gave up 3 bases and V 11 bases, and 6 bases lay outside the gene matches. The CDR3 protein is CASRTGGINQPQHF. The CDR3 nucleotides are TGTGCCTCCCGGACAGGGGGCATCAATCAGCCCCAGCATTTT.